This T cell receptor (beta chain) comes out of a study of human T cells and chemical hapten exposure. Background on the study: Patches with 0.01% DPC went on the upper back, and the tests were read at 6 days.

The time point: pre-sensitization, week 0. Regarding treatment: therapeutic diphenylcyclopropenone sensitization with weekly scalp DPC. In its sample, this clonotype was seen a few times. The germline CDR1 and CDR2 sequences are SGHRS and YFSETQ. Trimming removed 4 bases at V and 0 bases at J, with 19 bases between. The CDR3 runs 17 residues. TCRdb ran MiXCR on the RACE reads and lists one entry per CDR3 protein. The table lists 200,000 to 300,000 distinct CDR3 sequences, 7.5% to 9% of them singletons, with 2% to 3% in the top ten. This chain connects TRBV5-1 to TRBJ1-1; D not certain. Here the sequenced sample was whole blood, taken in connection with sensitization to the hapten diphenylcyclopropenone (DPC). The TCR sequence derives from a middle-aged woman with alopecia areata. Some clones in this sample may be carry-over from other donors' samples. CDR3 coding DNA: TGCGCCAGCAGCCCGCTCCCCGACTGGGTCATGAACACTGAAGCTTTCTTT. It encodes CASSPLPDWVMNTEAFF.